Listed here are 10 T cell receptor beta chains from one sample, sequenced in a study of T-cell reconstitution after alpha-beta-depleted transplantation in children. It was with unique molecular identifiers that the TCRbeta library was prepared. Each CDR3 protein gets one entry after TCRdb re-called the PCR reads with MiXCR. The table lists some 600,000 distinct CDR3 sequences, 10% to 15% of them singletons. The specimen comprised PBMCs, mostly from graft donor cells, sampled 360 days after TCRalphabeta/CD19-depleted stem cell transplant. Source of these receptors: a male patient aged 10 to 17 who had a stem cell transplant for acute myeloid leukemia, so the T cells may come from the graft donor.

This clonotype has only a few counts. The chain is built from TRBV20-1 and TRBJ2-3; TRBD1 matches at 9 bases. Germline assignment: CDR1 DFQATT and CDR2 SNEGSKA (reference sequence). The CDR3 spans 17 residues. Germline trimming cut 8 bases from V and 0 bases from J; bases unmatched to any gene: 15. For the CDR3, the DNA is TGCAGTACTCGACCACCCCGGACAGGGGAGAGCACAGATACGCAGTATTTT. It encodes CSTRPPRTGESTDTQYF.

In its sample, this clonotype was seen many times. The chain carries TRBV7-6 and TRBJ2-1, with D unclear. The V gene lost 4 bases and the J gene lost 5 bases, with 6 bases spanning the gap. Germline CDR1 and CDR2: SGHVS and FNYEAQ. The CDR3 length is 12 residues. CDR3: CASSWQDNEQFF. In nucleotides, the CDR3 is TGTGCCAGCAGCTGGCAGGACAATGAGCAGTTCTTC.

In this sample, this clonotype turned up many times. This chain uses TRBV29-1 with TRBJ1-1, with a possible D match to TRBD1 (5 bases). CDR3 size: 12 residues. V was trimmed by 1 base and J by 6 bases, leaving 9 bases between them. Germline-derived CDR1 and CDR2 are SQVTM and ANQGSEA. The CDR3 nucleotides read TGCAGCGTTGAAGTTGGGGCCTCTGAAGCTTTCTTT. Its translation is CSVEVGASEAFF.

Ten or more counts support this clonotype. The chain couples TRBV27 to TRBJ2-2; perhaps TRBD2 as D (6 bases). The CDR3 covers 16 residues. Germline V lookup: CDR1 MNHEY, CDR2 SMNVEV (reference sequence). V was cut by 4 bases and J by 6 bases, with 18 bases left in between. CDR3 sequence (DNA): TGTGCCAGCAGTTCCGCTTGGCCGGGAGCATCCGGGGAGCTGTTTTTT. Protein: CASSSAWPGASGELFF.

This clonotype was picked up a small number of times. CDR3 residues: CASSLMGQGNEKLFF. The CDR3 nucleotides read TGTGCCAGCAGCTTAATGGGACAGGGGAATGAAAAACTGTTTTTT. This chain links TRBV7-6 with TRBJ1-4, with 10 bases lining up with TRBD1. Per germline, CDR1 SGHVS and CDR2 FNYEAQ. V was clipped by 2 bases and J by 5 bases; unmatched bases: 2. The CDR3 is 15 amino acids.

A few counts support this clonotype. This chain connects TRBV25-1 to TRBJ2-5, with TRBD2 identical over 15 bases. V shed 8 bases and J 4 bases; nucleotides not matched to a gene: 11. This CDR3 is built from 17 residues. Germline-derived CDR1 and CDR2 are MGHDK and SYGVNS. The CDR3 here is CASGGGLAGGPPETQYF. The DNA for the CDR3 is TGTGCCAGCGGAGGAGGACTAGCGGGAGGGCCTCCAGAGACCCAGTACTTC.

The chain recombines TRBV6-2 or TRBV6-3 with TRBJ2-7; TRBD2 agrees at 8 bases. CDR3 size: 16 residues. V gave up 0 bases and J gave up 5 bases; unmatched junction bases: 9. From germline, CDR1 is MNHEY and CDR2 SVGEGT. In DNA, the CDR3 is TGTGCCAGCAGTTACTCGCGGGTAGCGGGAAGAGACGAGCAGTACTTC. Translation: CASSYSRVAGRDEQYF.

The genes are TRBV7-8 and TRBJ2-1; the match to TRBD2 covers 8 bases. The CDR3 is made up of 16 amino acids. Losses at the gene ends were 4 bases for V and 4 bases for J; bases not matched to a gene: 9. Germline assignment: CDR1 SGHVS and CDR2 FQNEAQ. The CDR3 region has the DNA TGTGCCAGCAGCTCCACTTCACTAGCGGTATACAATGAGCAGTTCTTC. It is translated as CASSSTSLAVYNEQFF.

This clonotype occurred a few times. This chain joins TRBV9 and TRBJ2-7; D is possibly TRBD1 (6 bases). The CDR3 loop spans 13 amino acids. Germline CDR1 reads SGDLS; CDR2 reads YYNGEE. Trimming left V 3 bases short and J 3 bases short, with 10 bases between. CDR3 bases: TGTGCCAGCAGCGGACAGGAGAACTACGAGCAGTACTTC. It specifies CASSGQENYEQYF.

CDR3 residues: CSARTSHNTGELFF. The CDR3 DNA reads as TGCAGTGCTAGGACTAGCCATAACACCGGGGAGCTGTTTTTT. This chain uses TRBV20-1 with TRBJ2-2; TRBD2 matches at 7 bases. V gave up 3 bases and J gave up 2 bases; unmatched junction bases: 3. CDR1 and CDR2 (germline): DFQATT, SNEGSKA (reference sequence). There are 14 residues in the CDR3.